This is a list of T cell receptor beta chains from one sample in a study of vaccination and CD4 T cells after COVID-19. From the PCR reads, TCRdb called clonotypes with MiXCR, one entry per CDR3 protein. The sample lists about 6,200 distinct CDR3 sequences; about a third were seen once. These receptors have no identified antigens. Material: CD4+ T cells from blood, cultured in vitro, obtained after SARS-CoV-2 vaccination. The receptor source for this set is a human donor who had recovered from COVID-19. Both conserved end residues are part of each CDR3. A D gene is named only where the DNA matches it firmly. Only part of the rows carry a size: once, few, many, or a class if the clone is expanded.

>TRBJ2-3|12|TRBV20-1|.|.
TGCAGTGCTAGAGAAAGAGATCATACGCAGTATTTT
CSARERDHTQYF
>TRBJ2-1|15|TRBV7-8|medium-sized|TRBD2
TGTGCCAGCAGCTTAATAGCGGGGTCCTACAATGAGCAGTTCTTC
CASSLIAGSYNEQFF
>TRBJ2-1|17|TRBV15|.|.
TGTGCCACCAGCATAGATTCGTGGGGTCCCACCTACAATGAGCAGTTCTTC
CATSIDSWGPTYNEQFF
>TRBJ1-2|13|TRBV25-1|once|.
TGTGCCAGCAGTGGCGTGCTATTCGGTGGCTACACCTTC
CASSGVLFGGYTF
>TRBJ1-5|14|TRBV20-1|medium-sized|.
TGCAGTGCTAGACAGGGAGTCGGCAATCAGCCCCAGCATTTT
CSARQGVGNQPQHF
>TRBJ2-7|12|TRBV18|.|.
TGTGCCAGCTCCCGGACAGAAGGGGAGCAGTACTTC
CASSRTEGEQYF
>TRBJ2-3|15|TRBV20-1|.|TRBD1
TGCAGTGCCATAGAGGGGACAGGGCGGTTTGGTACGCAGTATTTT
CSAIEGTGRFGTQYF
>TRBJ2-3|13|TRBV7-3|medium-sized|.
TGTGCCAGCAGCTTAGGGGGGACAGATACGCAGTATTTT
CASSLGGTDTQYF
>TRBJ1-2|14|TRBV19|.|.
TGTGCCAGTAGCAACAGGGCGGTCGCCTATGGCTACACCTTC
CASSNRAVAYGYTF
>TRBJ2-6|18|TRBV19|.|TRBD1
TGTGCCAGTAGTACCAACAGGGGGCGCATATCTGGGGCCAACGTCCTGACTTTC
CASSTNRGRISGANVLTF
>TRBJ2-1|14|TRBV11-3|.|TRBD2
TGTGCCAGCAGCCGCGGGGGGGCCTACAATGAGCAGTTCTTC
CASSRGGAYNEQFF
>TRBJ1-3|13|TRBV7-9|.|.
TGTGCCAGCAGCCAGGGGACTGGAAACACCATATATTTT
CASSQGTGNTIYF
>TRBJ1-1|14|TRBV2|.|.
TGTGCCAGCAGGGCCGGTACCATGGGGACTGAAGCTTTCTTT
CASRAGTMGTEAFF
>TRBJ1-5|13|TRBV12-3/TRBV12-4|few|.
TGTGCCAGCAGCCTCGAACTCGGTCAGCCCCAGCATTTT
CASSLELGQPQHF
>TRBJ1-6|14|TRBV6-1|.|TRBD1
TGTGCCAGCAGTGGGGGACAGCAAGGTTCACCCCTCCACTTT
CASSGGQQGSPLHF
>TRBJ2-7|13|TRBV24-1|medium-sized|.
TGTGCCACCTCCCGCCGTGGATATAACGAGCAGTACTTC
CATSRRGYNEQYF
>TRBJ2-1|12|TRBV28|.|.
TGTGCCAGCAGTCCTTACTACGATGAGCAGTTCTTC
CASSPYYDEQFF
>TRBJ1-1|13|TRBV7-2|medium-sized|.
TGTGCCAGCAGCTTAGACAGGAACACTGAAGCTTTCTTT
CASSLDRNTEAFF
>TRBJ2-7|14|TRBV28|.|TRBD1
TGTGCCAGCAGTTTTGGGGACAGGCTCTACGAGCAGTACTTC
CASSFGDRLYEQYF
>TRBJ1-2|11|TRBV20-1|.|TRBD1
TGCAACATTGACAGGGGAAATGGCTACACCTTC
CNIDRGNGYTF
>TRBJ1-2|14|TRBV20-1|few|.
TGCAGTGCTGGGGGGGAATTAGCCGTGTATGGCTACACCTTC
CSAGGELAVYGYTF
>TRBJ2-7|13|TRBV7-8|.|.
TGTGCCAGCAGCTTAGAGGTGTTGGGCGAGCAGTACTTC
CASSLEVLGEQYF
>TRBJ2-7|14|TRBV28|medium-sized|.
TGTGCCAGCAGTAGTGGGTCTCGAACAGGGGAGCAGTACTTC
CASSSGSRTGEQYF
>TRBJ1-5|15|TRBV6-1|few|TRBD1
TGTGCCAGCAGTCCCGGGACAGGGGGCAATCAGCCCCAGCATTTT
CASSPGTGGNQPQHF
>TRBJ1-2|16|TRBV5-1|.|.
TGCGCCAGCAGCTCCGTCGTGGCAACCACTAACTATGGCTACACCTTC
CASSSVVATTNYGYTF
>TRBJ2-1|16|TRBV4-2|.|TRBD2
TGTGCCAGCAGCTCGTTGACTAGCGGGGTCTACAATGAGCAGTTCTTC
CASSSLTSGVYNEQFF
>TRBJ1-1|14|TRBV7-2|few|TRBD1
TGTGCCAGCAGCTTGGACAGGATGAACACTGAAGCTTTCTTT
CASSLDRMNTEAFF
>TRBJ2-5|14|TRBV6-5|medium-sized|TRBD2
TGTGCCAGCAGTTTTAGCGGGAGTGGAGAGACCCAGTACTTC
CASSFSGSGETQYF
>TRBJ2-1|15|TRBV20-1|.|TRBD2
TGCAGTGCTCCACCTAGCGGGGGTCCCTACAATGAGCAGTTCTTC
CSAPPSGGPYNEQFF
>TRBJ2-7|15|TRBV10-3|once|TRBD2
TGTGCCATCAGTGACAGTAGCGGGGCTTCCTACGAGCAGTACTTC
CAISDSSGASYEQYF
>TRBJ1-6|13|TRBV18|.|.
TGTGCCAGCTCACCCGCGGGTGATTCACCCCTCCACTTT
CASSPAGDSPLHF
>TRBJ1-2|14|TRBV7-9|.|.
TGTGCCAGCAGCTTAGCGTCAGGGAACTATGGCTACACCTTC
CASSLASGNYGYTF
>TRBJ2-7|13|TRBV20-1|few|TRBD1
TGCAGTGCTCCAGGGGGAAACTCCTACGAGCAGTACTTC
CSAPGGNSYEQYF
>TRBJ1-5|15|TRBV6-5|.|.
TGTGCCAGCAGTTACTCCGGCCAAAGCAATCAGCCCCAGCATTTT
CASSYSGQSNQPQHF
>TRBJ2-5|18|TRBV27|medium-sized|TRBD2
TGTGCCAGCAGTTTACGCCGTGTGACGGGAGGGGGGCAAGAGACCCAGTACTTC
CASSLRRVTGGGQETQYF
>TRBJ2-5|14|TRBV10-1|.|.
TGCGCCAGCAGTGAAGGAGGGTTGGGAGAGACCCAGTACTTC
CASSEGGLGETQYF
>TRBJ2-7|15|TRBV5-1|.|.
TGCGCCAGCAGCCCGGGTGGGACACAGGGCTACGAGCAGTACTTC
CASSPGGTQGYEQYF
>TRBJ1-5|15|TRBV28|.|.
TGTGCCAGCAGTCCCCCCCGGGGCAGCAATCAGCCCCAGCATTTT
CASSPPRGSNQPQHF
>TRBJ2-1|14|TRBV6-1|.|.
TGTGCCAGCAGTGGGCAGGGACCGAGGGATGAGCAGTTCTTC
CASSGQGPRDEQFF